These 3 T cell receptor beta chains came from one sample sequenced in a study of shared clonotypes between healthy human individuals. Selected positively for CCR7 and CD45RO-negative, naive CD8 cells excluded terminally differentiated effector memory CD45RA+ cells. Using immunoSEQ multiplex PCR, the repertoire was profiled, and TCRdb retains in-frame clones only, with some absent. The table includes around 620,000 clones, 85% to 95% detected once. The source material was naive CD8+ T cells sorted from blood. These receptors were collected from a woman aged 25 to 45 in good health.

V usage is TRBV2 and J usage is TRBJ2-5, with a tentative D call TRBD2 (5 bases). The V gene lost 5 bases and the J gene lost 1 base, with 11 bases spanning the gap. This CDR3 region has 14 residues. The germline gives CDR1 SNHLY, CDR2 FYNNEI. The CDR3 reads CASSRTGFQETQYF. CDR3 coding DNA: TGTGCCAGCAGTAGAACGGGGTTCCAAGAGACCCAGTACTTC.

The gene calls are TRBV9 and TRBJ2-7, with 8 nucleotides matching TRBD1. This CDR3 has 14 amino acids. The J segment lost 5 bases and the V segment lost 7 bases, leaving 11 bases of the junction unmatched. Germline-derived CDR1 and CDR2 are SGDLS and YYNGEE. In nucleotides, the CDR3 is TGTGCCAGCGGGACCGGACAGGGAGAGGACGAGCAGTACTTC. Translated: CASGTGQGEDEQYF.

Turning to this clone: An end of the junction differs from the germline gene, which may be a read error. This chain joins TRBV6-6 and TRBJ1-2, with no clear D. Germline loops: CDR1 MNHNY, CDR2 SVGAGI (reference sequence). CDR3 length: 14 amino acids. The CDR3 is CAISEIGERSGYTF. The CDR3 DNA reads as TGTGCCATCAGTGAGATCGGGGAACGAAGTGGCTACACCTTC.